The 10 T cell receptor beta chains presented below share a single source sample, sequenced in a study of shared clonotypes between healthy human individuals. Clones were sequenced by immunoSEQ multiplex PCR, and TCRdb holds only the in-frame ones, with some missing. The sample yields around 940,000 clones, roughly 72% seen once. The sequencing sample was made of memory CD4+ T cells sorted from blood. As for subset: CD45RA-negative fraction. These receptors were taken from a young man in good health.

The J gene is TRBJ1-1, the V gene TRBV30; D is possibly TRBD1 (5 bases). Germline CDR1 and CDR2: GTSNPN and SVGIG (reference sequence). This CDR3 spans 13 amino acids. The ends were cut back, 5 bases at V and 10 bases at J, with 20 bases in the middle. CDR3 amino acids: CAWLQVGAGSAFF. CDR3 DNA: TGTGCCTGGCTACAGGTCGGGGCAGGTTCAGCTTTCTTT.

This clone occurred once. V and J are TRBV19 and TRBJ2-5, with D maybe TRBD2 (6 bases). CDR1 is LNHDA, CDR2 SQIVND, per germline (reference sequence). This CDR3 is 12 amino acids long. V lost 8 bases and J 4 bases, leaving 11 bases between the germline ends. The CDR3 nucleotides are TGTGCCAGTTCTCGGGGAGGAGAGACCCAGTACTTC. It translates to CASSRGGETQYF.

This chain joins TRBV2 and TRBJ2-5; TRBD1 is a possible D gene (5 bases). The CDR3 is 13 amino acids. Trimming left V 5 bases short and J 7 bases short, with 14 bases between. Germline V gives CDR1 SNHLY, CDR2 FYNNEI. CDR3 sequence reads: CASSPGLQGTQYF. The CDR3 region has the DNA TGTGCCAGCAGTCCTGGGCTCCAGGGGACCCAGTACTTC.

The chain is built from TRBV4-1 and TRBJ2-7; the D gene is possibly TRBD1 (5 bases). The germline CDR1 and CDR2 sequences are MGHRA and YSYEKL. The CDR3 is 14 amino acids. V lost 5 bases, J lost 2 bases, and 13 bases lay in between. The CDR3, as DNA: TGCGCCAGCAGCTCCAGGGCCCTAACCTACGAGCAGTACTTC. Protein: CASSSRALTYEQYF.

The CDR3 sequence is CASSLVPAKETQYF. CDR3 nucleotide sequence: TGTGCCAGCAGCTTAGTTCCAGCTAAAGAGACCCAGTACTTC. The J gene is TRBJ2-5, the V gene TRBV7-9; D is unclear. The CDR3 contains 14 residues. CDR1 is SEHNR, CDR2 FQNEAQ, per germline (reference sequence). The V end was cut by 1 base, the J end by 3 bases, with 9 bases between.

The CDR3 DNA reads TGCGCCAGCGGAATTGACTACTACTCCTACAATGAGCAGTTCTTC. This translates into CASGIDYYSYNEQFF. This chain joins TRBV10-2 and TRBJ2-1; a possible D gene is TRBD2 (5 bases). Germline V gives CDR1 WSHSY, CDR2 SAAADI. The CDR3 has 15 residues. The V gene lost 8 bases and the J gene lost 0 bases, with 14 bases spanning the gap.

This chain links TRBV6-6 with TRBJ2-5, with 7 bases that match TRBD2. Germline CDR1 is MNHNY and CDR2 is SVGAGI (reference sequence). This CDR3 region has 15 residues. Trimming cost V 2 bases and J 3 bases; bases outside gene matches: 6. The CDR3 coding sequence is TGTGCCAGCAGTTACCCAACCGGGACTAAAGAGACCCAGTACTTC. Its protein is CASSYPTGTKETQYF.

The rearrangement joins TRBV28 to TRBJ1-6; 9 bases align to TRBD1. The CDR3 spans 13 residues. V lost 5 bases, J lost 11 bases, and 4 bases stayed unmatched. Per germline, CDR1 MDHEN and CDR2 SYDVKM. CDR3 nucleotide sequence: TGTGCCAGCAGTCGGGACAGGGATCCACCCCTCCACTTT. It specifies CASSRDRDPPLHF.

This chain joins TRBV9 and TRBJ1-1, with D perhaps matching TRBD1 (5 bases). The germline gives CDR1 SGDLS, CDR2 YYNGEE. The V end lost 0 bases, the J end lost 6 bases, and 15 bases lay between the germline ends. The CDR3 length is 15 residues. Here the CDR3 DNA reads TGTGCCAGCAGCGTAGTTAGCGGGACTGAGTCTGAAGCTTTCTTT. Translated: CASSVVSGTESEAFF.

The CDR3 DNA reads as TGTGCCATCAGTGATGGACCCGGGAACGAGCAGTACTTC. This translates into CAISDGPGNEQYF. The chain links TRBV10-3 to TRBJ2-7; D is perhaps TRBD2 (5 bases). There are 13 residues in the CDR3. The germline V gene encodes CDR1 ENHRY and CDR2 SYGVKD. The V end lost 3 bases, the J end lost 5 bases, and 11 bases lay between the germline ends.